This TCR beta chain was identified during a study of a mutant IDH1 vaccine in newly diagnosed glioma. Background on the study: It was radiotherapy, temozolomide, or both that patients received previously, with most receiving both.

The study, taken as a whole, reports: Changes to the top peripheral T cell clonotypes appeared unrelated to pseudoprogression. Altogether, 93.3% of patients exhibited vaccine-induced immune responses.

Clones were sequenced by immunoSEQ multiplex PCR, and TCRdb holds only the in-frame ones, with some missing. The table includes around 33,000 clones, about 80% detected once. Time point here: baseline, week 1 (first vaccination visit). Treatment reported: pre-vaccination baseline after standard-of-care therapy. The CDR3 runs 15 residues. Germline loops: CDR1 SGHDT, CDR2 YYEEEE. The ends were cut back, 4 bases at V and 0 bases at J, with 13 bases in the middle. In the case of this clone: Its target is unknown.

The chain is built from TRBV5-6 and TRBJ1-2, with D perhaps TRBD1 (5 bases). Sequences were derived from peripheral blood mononuclear cells (PBMCs), sampled from a glioma patient treated with radiotherapy, temozolomide or both. The TCR sequence derives from a man in his fifties or sixties with glioma. Some clones in this sample may be carry-over from other donors' samples. CDR3 nucleotide sequence: TGTGCCAGCAGCCAGGGAGCCAGGACTAACTATGGCTACACCTTC. Its protein is CASSQGARTNYGYTF.